This passage covers 10 T cell receptor beta chains from one sample sequenced in a study of T cell responses to AZD1222 COVID-19 vaccine. TCRdb's copy holds only in-frame clones and misses some; the assay was immunoSEQ multiplex PCR. This table holds approximately 200,000 clones, approximately 93% found once. The sample in question was peripheral blood, obtained 28 days after the second AZD1222 dose. The receptors originated from an adult who received the AZD1222 COVID-19 vaccine.

The genes are TRBV6-1 and TRBJ2-7; D tentatively reads TRBD1 or TRBD2 (7 bases each). Trimming took 2 bases from V and 0 from J, leaving 14 bases between them. The germline CDR1 and CDR2 sequences are MNHNS and SASEGT. This CDR3 region has 16 residues. The CDR3 DNA reads as TGTGCCAGCAGTGAATGGGAGGGGGCCAACTCCTACGAGCAGTACTTC. It translates to CASSEWEGANSYEQYF.

This chain connects TRBV29-1 to TRBJ2-7; D is ambiguous. V was shortened by 6 bases and J by 6 bases, with 3 bases between the two germline ends. The CDR3 is 8 residues long. Germline-derived CDR1 and CDR2 are SQVTM and ANQGSEA. DNA of the CDR3: TGCAGCGTCCGCGAGCAGTACTTC. Translation: CSVREQYF.

The chain employs TRBV30 and TRBJ1-3, with 10 nucleotides matching TRBD1. The CDR3 is made up of 16 amino acids. Germline assignment: CDR1 GTSNPN and CDR2 SVGIG (reference sequence). V trimming: 1 base; J trimming: 7 bases; junction bases outside the gene matches: 10. CDR3 loop: CAWSATRTGGRNTIYF. CDR3 DNA: TGTGCCTGGAGTGCCACTCGGACAGGGGGTAGGAACACCATATATTTT.

Notes on this clone: The same CDR3 also results from other DNA sequences found in this sample. This chain uses TRBV28 with TRBJ1-2; no firm D call. Germline CDR1 reads MDHEN; CDR2 reads SYDVKM. CDR3 size: 12 residues. V lost 4 bases and J 8 bases, leaving 11 bases between the germline ends. The CDR3 here is CASSSPLSGYTF. In nucleotides, the CDR3 is TGTGCCAGCAGTTCCCCCCTTTCCGGCTACACCTTC.

This clone was picked up one time. This sequence joins TRBV12-5 and TRBJ2-3; no definite D call. V dropped 7 bases and J dropped 3 bases, with 11 bases sitting between them. Germline V gene data show CDR1 as LGHNT and CDR2 as FRNRAP. CDR3 length: 13 residues. The CDR3 coding sequence is TGTGCTAGTGCCCTCTTCGGAACAGATACGCAGTATTTT. Residues: CASALFGTDTQYF.

J is TRBJ2-1 and V is TRBV20-1; D is unclear. Trimming cost V 5 bases and J 9 bases, with 8 bases left between them. The germline V gene encodes CDR1 DFQATT and CDR2 SNEGSKA (reference sequence). The CDR3 is 10 residues long. The CDR3 DNA reads TGCAGTGCTGACCCTACTGAGCAGTTCTTC. It translates to CSADPTEQFF.

This clone was seen once. The chain combines TRBV28 with TRBJ2-2, with D unresolved. This CDR3 is 15 amino acids long. The V gene's germline CDR1 is MDHEN and CDR2 SYDVKM. V gave up 2 bases and J gave up 1 base, with 8 bases separating them. This CDR3 reads CASSLVRRNTGELFF. DNA of the CDR3: TGTGCCAGCAGTTTAGTAAGACGGAACACCGGGGAGCTGTTTTTT.

The chain combines TRBV6-1 with TRBJ1-6; 8 bases align to TRBD1. With V trimmed by 1 base and J by 9 bases, 2 bases remained unmatched. The germline CDR1 and CDR2 sequences are MNHNS and SASEGT. The CDR3 contains 14 residues. Written as DNA, the CDR3 is TGTGCCAGCAGTGAAGAGACAGGGGCTTCACCCCTCCACTTT. It translates to CASSEETGASPLHF.

In nucleotides, the CDR3 is TGCGCCAGCAGCCAAGGGACAGGGCGTTTAAGTGAACTGTTTTTT. This encodes CASSQGTGRLSELFF. V is TRBV4-3 and J is TRBJ1-4; TRBD1 matches at 8 bases. Trimming removed 1 base from V and 12 bases from J; junction bases left unmatched: 10. This CDR3 is built from 15 residues. The germline V gene has CDR1 LGHNA and CDR2 YSLEER.

This sequence joins TRBV7-3 and TRBJ2-1, with 7 bases matching TRBD2. Germline values: CDR1 SGHTA, CDR2 FQGTGA. CDR3 length equals 17 residues. V shed 0 bases, J shed 7 bases, and the junction held 12 bases outside the gene matches. The CDR3 protein is CASSLTAGVGVWNEQFF. The DNA for the CDR3 is TGTGCCAGCAGCTTAACGGCGGGAGTAGGTGTGTGGAATGAGCAGTTCTTC.